These T cell receptor beta chains were read from a single sample in a study of shared clonotypes between healthy human individuals. Libraries were prepared by immunoSEQ multiplex PCR; TCRdb keeps only in-frame clonotypes and omits some of them. The sample includes over 400,000 clones, more than 75% of them seen just once. Sequencing was done on a sample of PBMCs. These receptors were collected from a woman aged 40-49 years in good health. Some clones in this sample may be carry-over from other donors' samples. CDR3s include the opening cysteine and the closing phenylalanine or tryptophan. A D gene is named only where the DNA matches it firmly. Size is omitted from some rows. Given values are once, few, many or a class for expanded clones.

clone size	V gene	J gene	D gene	CDR3 protein	CDR3 DNA
many	TRBV9	TRBJ1-1	.	CASSVEVSWSTEAFF	TGTGCCAGCAGCGTGGAAGTCAGTTGGAGCACTGAAGCTTTCTTT
.	TRBV30	TRBJ2-7	.	CAWRGDHGTLRPYEQYF	TGTGCCTGGAGGGGGGACCACGGGACGTTAAGACCCTACGAGCAGTACTTC
.	TRBV6-1	TRBJ2-7	TRBD2	CASSEARLAGTEEQYF	TGTGCCAGCAGTGAAGCGAGACTAGCGGGGACGGAAGAGCAGTACTTC
.	TRBV5-1	TRBJ2-1	TRBD2	CASSLDGLDSYNEQFF	TGCGCCAGCAGCTTGGATGGACTAGACTCCTACAATGAGCAGTTCTTC
.	TRBV9	TRBJ1-4	.	CASSVAGLNEKLFF	TGTGCCAGCAGCGTAGCAGGCCTTAATGAAAAACTGTTTTTT
.	TRBV7-9	TRBJ2-5	TRBD2	CASSFGAGGETQYF	TGTGCCAGCAGCTTTGGGGCGGGAGGAGAGACCCAGTACTTC
once	TRBV9	TRBJ2-7	.	CASSPDPGTYTYEQYF	TGTGCCAGCAGCCCCGACCCGGGGACGTACACCTACGAGCAGTACTTC
.	TRBV29-1	TRBJ2-7	TRBD2	CSASGGPPLEQYF	TGCAGCGCCTCGGGAGGGCCTCCCCTCGAGCAGTACTTC
.	TRBV27	TRBJ1-1	.	CATTRSGLSSEAFF	TGTGCCACCACTCGATCGGGACTATCTAGTGAAGCTTTCTTT
.	TRBV25-1	TRBJ1-1	TRBD1	CASSPSGARGLTEAFF	TGTGCCAGCAGTCCGAGCGGTGCGAGGGGGCTCACTGAAGCTTTCTTT
.	TRBV9	TRBJ1-3	.	CASSVGQAGNTIYF	TGTGCCAGCAGCGTAGGGCAGGCTGGAAACACCATATATTTT
.	TRBV11-3	TRBJ2-2	.	CASSLGVGTGELFF	TGTGCCAGCAGCTTAGGAGTGGGCACCGGGGAGCTGTTTTTT
.	TRBV9	TRBJ2-7	TRBD2	CASSVAAGGVYEQYF	TGTGCCAGCAGCGTGGCTGCGGGAGGGGTCTACGAGCAGTACTTC
.	TRBV11-2	TRBJ2-1	.	CASSLVMSYNEQFF	TGTGCCAGCAGCTTAGTTATGTCCTACAATGAGCAGTTCTTC
few	TRBV5-1	TRBJ2-3	TRBD1	CASSPGTGGADTQYF	TGCGCCAGCAGTCCCGGGACAGGGGGCGCAGATACGCAGTATTTT
.	TRBV9	TRBJ2-2	.	CASSVATSRVYTGELFF	TGTGCCAGCAGCGTAGCTACGTCCAGGGTTTATACCGGGGAGCTGTTTTTT
.	TRBV9	TRBJ1-2	TRBD1	CASRASHGTGGAFYGYTF	TGTGCCAGCAGGGCCTCGCATGGGACAGGGGGCGCCTTCTATGGCTACACCTTC
.	TRBV4-3	TRBJ2-2	.	CASSQDVQVNTGELFF	TGCGCCAGCAGCCAAGACGTACAGGTGAACACCGGGGAGCTGTTTTTT
.	TRBV4-2	TRBJ2-1	TRBD2	CTSSGDGARPQFF	TGTACCAGCAGCGGGGACGGGGCACGGCCGCAGTTCTTC
.	TRBV28	TRBJ1-2	.	CASRRENYGYTF	TGTGCCAGCAGGCGGGAGAACTATGGCTACACCTTC
.	TRBV6-5	TRBJ2-7	TRBD1	CASSPRDSFYEQYF	TGTGCCAGCAGCCCCCGGGACAGCTTCTACGAGCAGTACTTC
.	TRBV28	TRBJ2-5	.	CASSLMATQYF	TGTGCCAGCAGTTTAATGGCGACCCAGTACTTC
.	TRBV7-9	TRBJ2-1	.	CASSPSGSYNEQFF	TGTGCCAGCAGCCCCTCGGGCTCCTACAATGAGCAGTTCTTC
.	TRBV11-2	TRBJ2-7	.	CASSPHGGEQYF	TGTGCCAGCAGCCCCCACGGCGGCGAGCAGTACTTC
.	TRBV5-6	TRBJ2-2	.	CASSPGQHTGELFF	TGTGCCAGCAGCCCCGGACAGCACACCGGGGAGCTGTTTTTT
.	TRBV28	TRBJ1-5	TRBD1	CASSFGTGYDQPQHF	TGTGCCAGCAGTTTTGGGACAGGGTACGATCAGCCCCAGCATTTT
few	TRBV5-8	TRBJ1-1	.	CASRASWAAMNTEAFF	TGTGCCAGCAGAGCAAGTTGGGCAGCCATGAACACTGAAGCTTTCTTT
.	TRBV18	TRBJ2-1	TRBD1	CASSRDRGDNEQFF	TGTGCCAGCTCACGGGACAGGGGGGACAATGAGCAGTTCTTC
.	TRBV18	TRBJ1-5	.	CASSPPGGGQPQHF	TGTGCCAGCTCACCACCGGGGGGTGGACAGCCCCAGCATTTT
.	TRBV28	TRBJ2-5	TRBD2	CASSQRPGLAWETQYF	TGTGCCAGCAGTCAAAGACCGGGACTAGCATGGGAGACCCAGTACTTC
.	TRBV5-4	TRBJ2-5	.	CASSFRLGETQYF	TGTGCCAGCAGCTTTAGGCTTGGGGAGACCCAGTACTTC
.	TRBV18	TRBJ2-5	.	CASSPIGGGQETQYF	TGTGCCAGCTCACCCATCGGGGGTGGCCAAGAGACCCAGTACTTC
.	TRBV7-8	TRBJ1-5	TRBD1	CASSLATGSHQPQHF	TGTGCCAGCAGCTTAGCGACAGGGAGCCATCAGCCCCAGCATTTT
.	TRBV4-1	TRBJ1-1	TRBD1	CASSQVPTGLNTEAFF	TGCGCCAGCAGCCAAGTCCCGACAGGGCTGAACACTGAAGCTTTCTTT
.	TRBV4-2	TRBJ2-1	.	CASSRVDNEQFF	TGTGCCAGCAGCCGAGTAGACAATGAGCAGTTCTTC
.	TRBV19	TRBJ1-1	TRBD1	CASSMTGWGNTEAFF	TGTGCCAGTAGTATGACAGGGTGGGGGAACACTGAAGCTTTCTTT
.	TRBV7-9	TRBJ1-2	TRBD1	CASSSGGTGTVGYTF	TGTGCCAGCAGCTCCGGGGGGACAGGGACGGTTGGCTACACCTTC
once	TRBV11-2	TRBJ2-3	.	CASSFLGTRADTQYF	TGTGCCAGCAGCTTTCTAGGAACCCGAGCAGATACGCAGTATTTT
.	TRBV18	TRBJ1-2	.	CASSPSGDSRGYTF	TGTGCCAGCTCACCTTCGGGGGATAGCAGGGGCTACACCTTC
.	TRBV9	TRBJ2-7	.	CASSAQQGREQYF	TGTGCCAGCAGCGCTCAACAGGGTCGGGAGCAGTACTTC
many	TRBV6-4	TRBJ2-3	TRBD2	CASSENSGSPTDTQYF	TGTGCCAGCAGTGAAAATAGCGGGAGCCCCACAGATACGCAGTATTTT
.	TRBV7-9	TRBJ2-1	TRBD2	CASSLRGTSINEQFF	TGTGCCAGCAGCTTAAGGGGGACTAGCATCAATGAGCAGTTCTTC
.	TRBV5-4	TRBJ2-3	TRBD1	CASSSGQGISDTQYF	TGTGCCAGCAGCTCGGGACAGGGTATCTCAGATACGCAGTATTTT
.	TRBV28	TRBJ2-7	.	CASSLTGYEQYF	TGTGCCAGCAGCCTCACAGGGTACGAGCAGTACTTC
few	TRBV4-2	TRBJ2-7	.	CASSQSPDLPLEQYF	TGTGCCAGCAGTCAATCCCCGGATCTACCCCTCGAGCAGTACTTC
once	TRBV27	TRBJ1-2	.	CASSFRRGRDYGYTF	TGTGCCAGCAGTTTTCGGCGGGGGCGAGACTATGGCTACACCTTC
.	TRBV15	TRBJ2-7	.	CATSRDRSYEQYF	TGTGCCACCAGCAGAGATCGTTCCTACGAGCAGTACTTC
many	TRBV7-2	TRBJ2-7	TRBD1	CASSLALSGGGNYEQYF	TGTGCCAGCAGCTTAGCGCTATCAGGGGGTGGTAACTACGAGCAGTACTTC